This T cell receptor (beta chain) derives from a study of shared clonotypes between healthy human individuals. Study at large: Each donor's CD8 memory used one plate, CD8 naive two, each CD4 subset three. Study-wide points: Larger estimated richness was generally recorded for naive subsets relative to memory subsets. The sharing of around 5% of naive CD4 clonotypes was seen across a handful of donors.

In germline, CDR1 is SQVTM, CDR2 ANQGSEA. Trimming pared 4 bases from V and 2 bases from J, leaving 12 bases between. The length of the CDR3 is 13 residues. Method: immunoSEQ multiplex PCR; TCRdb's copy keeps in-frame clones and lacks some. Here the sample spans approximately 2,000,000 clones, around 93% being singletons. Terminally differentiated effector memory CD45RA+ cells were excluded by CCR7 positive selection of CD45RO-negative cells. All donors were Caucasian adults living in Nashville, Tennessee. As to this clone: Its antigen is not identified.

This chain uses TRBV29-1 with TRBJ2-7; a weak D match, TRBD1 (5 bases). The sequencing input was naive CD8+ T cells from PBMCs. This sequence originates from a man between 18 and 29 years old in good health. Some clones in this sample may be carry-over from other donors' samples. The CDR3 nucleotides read TGCAGCGTTGGCGGACATTCGACCTACGAGCAGTACTTC. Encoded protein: CSVGGHSTYEQYF.